The present entry profiles one T cell receptor beta chain with its context. The V and J ends lost 8 bases and 6 bases respectively, with 18 bases between them. The CDR3 extends over 14 amino acids. CDR1 and CDR2 from the germline V gene are SGHDT and YYEEEE. The sample is drawn from a study of blood T cell repertoires in COVID-19. Background on the study: Whether acute or convalescent, the COVID-19 samples came from the United States, Italy and Spain. The cDNA or gDNA used as material had been derived from T cells, B-cell-depleted T cells, or PBMCs.

In the original workflow: Reference gene primer amplification gave nucleated cell count estimates. Sequencing was performed with immunoSEQ multiplex PCR; in TCRdb, only in-frame clones are kept and a portion is missing. V and J calls and clone size come straight from that table; D and trimming were deduced from the DNA. This table holds more than 100,000 clones, around 88% found once. The genes are TRBV5-6 and TRBJ1-3, with TRBD1 as a possible D gene (5 bases). The sequenced sample was peripheral blood. This TCR came from a human donor in a cohort sampled during active COVID-19. Here the CDR3 reads CASSRGSSANTIYF. The CDR3 bases are TGTGCCAGTTCCCGGGGGTCGTCCGCAAACACCATATATTTT.